Each of the 31 T cell receptor beta chains below was sequenced from the same sample in a study of CD8 T cells in Susac syndrome. Reverse transcription used about 0.45 to 1 ug RNA and random hexamers. TCRdb ran MiXCR on the immunoSEQ multiplex PCR reads and lists one entry per CDR3 protein. The data contain roughly 120,000 distinct CDR3 sequences, 94% of them singletons. Input material: CD4+ T cells from PBMCs. These receptors were obtained from a human donor in good health.

The chain combines TRBV5-4 with TRBJ1-1; perhaps TRBD1 as D (5 bases). Germline CDR1 is SGHNT and CDR2 is YYREEE (reference sequence). This CDR3 is built from 13 residues. Trimming took 4 bases from V and 7 from J, leaving 14 bases between them. CDR3 loop: CASSRSRDGEAFF. The CDR3 nucleotides read TGTGCCAGCAGCCGATCCCGGGACGGTGAAGCTTTCTTT.

This sequence joins TRBV18 and TRBJ2-7, with D tentatively TRBD2 (6 bases). The germline gives CDR1 KGHSH, CDR2 LQKENI. The CDR3 consists of 14 residues. V was trimmed by 2 bases and J by 3 bases, leaving 11 bases between them. CDR3 amino acids: CASSPSLGGYEQYF. As DNA, the CDR3 is TGTGCCAGCTCACCATCCCTCGGGGGCTACGAGCAGTACTTC.

This clonotype turned up a few times. The CDR3 is CASRTETYEQYF. In nucleotides, the CDR3 is TGTGCCAGCAGAACTGAGACCTACGAGCAGTACTTC. This chain connects TRBV28 to TRBJ2-7; D ambiguous. This CDR3 spans 12 amino acids. Trimming removed 6 bases from V and 2 bases from J, with 8 bases in between. Germline values: CDR1 MDHEN, CDR2 SYDVKM.

This chain joins TRBV5-1 and TRBJ1-1, with D possibly TRBD1 on 6 matching bases. This CDR3 is built from 15 residues. V lost 1 base, J lost 5 bases, and 15 bases lay in between. The germline V gene has CDR1 SGHRS and CDR2 YFSETQ. The CDR3 is CASSLSGTSGTEAFF. In DNA form, the CDR3 reads TGCGCCAGCAGCTTGAGTGGGACATCAGGGACTGAAGCTTTCTTT. Together with reference TRBV5-1 and TRBJ1-1, the CDR3 gives the full variable domain: KAGVTQTPRYLIKTRGQQVTLSCSPISGHRSVSWYQQTPGQGLQFLFEYFSETQRNKGNFPGRFSGRQFSNSRSEMNVSTLELGDSALYLCASSLSGTSGTEAFFGQGTRLTVV.

This chain uses TRBV3-1 with TRBJ2-5; D not resolved. Trimming took 3 bases from V and 5 from J, leaving 16 bases between them. The germline V gene has CDR1 LGHDT and CDR2 YNNKEL (reference sequence). CDR3 size: 15 residues. The CDR3 reads CASSHRLRSSETQYF. CDR3 DNA sequence: TGTGCCAGCAGCCACCGCCTAAGATCCTCGGAGACCCAGTACTTC.

V usage is TRBV19 and J usage is TRBJ2-6; 8 positions match TRBD1. The germline gives CDR1 LNHDA, CDR2 SQIVND (reference sequence). CDR3 size: 18 residues. The V and J ends lost 7 bases and 1 base, in that order; junction bases with no gene match: 12. The CDR3 reads CASNSGQGSYSGANVLTF. CDR3 nucleotide sequence: TGTGCCAGTAATTCAGGACAGGGTTCTTATTCTGGGGCCAACGTCCTGACTTTC.

The chain links TRBV19 to TRBJ2-5; tentatively, D is TRBD1 (5 bases). Germline V lookup: CDR1 LNHDA, CDR2 SQIVND (reference sequence). CDR3 length: 15 residues. Trimming took off 5 bases at V and 1 base at J, with 14 bases between the two ends. The CDR3 reads CASSLSQGPQETQYF. The CDR3 DNA follows: TGTGCCAGTAGTCTTTCCCAGGGTCCCCAAGAGACCCAGTACTTC.

This clonotype has more than one count but fewer than ten. The chain is built from TRBV19 and TRBJ2-5, with D possibly called TRBD1 or TRBD2 (5 bases each). Germline-derived CDR1 and CDR2 are LNHDA and SQIVND (reference sequence). Trimming took 3 bases from V and 1 from J, leaving 12 bases between them. CDR3 length equals 15 residues. The CDR3 nucleotides are TGTGCCAGTAGTATGACGGGACGTTCCCAAGAGACCCAGTACTTC. It codes for CASSMTGRSQETQYF.

The CDR3: CASTGVDTQYF. The CDR3 bases are TGTGCCAGCACTGGCGTAGATACGCAGTATTTT. The V gene is TRBV6-5, the J gene TRBJ2-3; D call uncertain. Trimming removed 7 bases at V and 5 bases at J, with 7 bases between. This CDR3 has 11 residues. Germline values: CDR1 MNHEY, CDR2 SVGAGI.

The chain links TRBV20-1 to TRBJ1-1; tentatively, D is TRBD1 (5 bases). Germline CDR1 DFQATT, CDR2 SNEGSKA (reference sequence). The V gene lost 4 bases and the J gene lost 2 bases, with 8 bases spanning the gap. The CDR3 extends over 12 amino acids. The CDR3 is CSAKQANTEAFF. The CDR3 DNA reads as TGCAGTGCTAAACAGGCCAACACTGAAGCTTTCTTT.

This rearrangement joins TRBV2 to TRBJ1-6; TRBD1 agrees at 8 bases. This CDR3 has 14 residues. The trim removed 3 bases at V and 7 bases at J, leaving 2 bases unmatched. Germline values: CDR1 SNHLY, CDR2 FYNNEI. In DNA, the CDR3 is TGTGCCAGCAGTGAGGGGACAGGAAATTCACCCCTCCACTTT. It specifies CASSEGTGNSPLHF.

The chain is built from TRBV20-1 and TRBJ2-3; TRBD2 aligns across 9 bases. The CDR3 loop spans 15 amino acids. The J segment lost 4 bases and the V segment lost 3 bases, leaving 8 bases of the junction unmatched. Per the germline V gene, CDR1 is DFQATT and CDR2 is SNEGSKA (reference sequence). The chain's CDR3 is CSASGSGRTSDTQYF. In nucleotides, the CDR3 is TGCAGTGCTAGTGGCAGCGGGAGGACATCAGATACGCAGTATTTT.

The V gene is TRBV27, the J gene TRBJ2-2; TRBD1 might be the D (6 bases). This CDR3 comprises 16 residues. Trimming shortened V by 3 bases and J by 0 bases, and 11 bases separated the two germline ends. Germline CDR1 reads MNHEY; CDR2 reads SMNVEV (reference sequence). The CDR3 reads CASSFKTGANTGELFF. In DNA form, the CDR3 reads TGTGCCAGCAGTTTCAAGACAGGAGCGAACACCGGGGAGCTGTTTTTT.

The chain is built from TRBV20-1 and TRBJ2-3, with no clear D. Deletions cut 1 base from V and 2 bases from J, with 10 bases between. Looked up from germline, CDR1 is DFQATT and CDR2 is SNEGSKA (reference sequence). The CDR3 has 14 residues. CDR3 coding DNA: TGCAGTGCTAGAGTCAGCTGGGACACAGATACGCAGTATTTT. Protein sequence: CSARVSWDTDTQYF.

The sample holds one count of this clonotype. This chain uses TRBV6-5 with TRBJ1-5; D ambiguous. The CDR3 loop spans 15 amino acids. The germline V and J ends were trimmed by 4 bases and 1 base, with 11 bases remaining between them. The germline CDR1 and CDR2 sequences are MNHEY and SVGAGI. The CDR3 protein is CASSSRALSNQPQHF. In DNA form, the CDR3 reads TGTGCCAGCAGTTCCCGGGCCCTCAGCAATCAGCCCCAGCATTTT.

The rearrangement joins TRBV3-1 to TRBJ2-2, with D uncertain. Between the trimmed V and J ends, which lost 0 bases and 6 bases, there was a span of 2 bases. In germline, CDR1 is LGHDT, CDR2 YNNKEL (reference sequence). The CDR3 sequence is 12 residues long. CDR3 amino acids: CASSQDPGELFF. CDR3 nucleotides: TGTGCCAGCAGCCAAGATCCCGGGGAGCTGTTTTTT.

This chain connects TRBV3-1 to TRBJ1-5, with D tentatively TRBD1 (5 bases). Germline CDR1 reads LGHDT; CDR2 reads YNNKEL (reference sequence). Trimming stripped 0 bases from V and 9 bases from J, with 15 bases between. CDR3 size: 15 residues. The CDR3, as DNA: TGTGCCAGCAGCCAAGATTGGGGGGGGTCCGGGCCCCAGCATTTT. Its translation: CASSQDWGGSGPQHF.

V gene TRBV7-8 combines with J gene TRBJ2-7, with TRBD1 as a possible D gene (5 bases). Germline-derived CDR1 and CDR2 are SGHVS and FQNEAQ. Trimming shortened V by 1 base and J by 0 bases, and 10 bases separated the two germline ends. The CDR3 consists of 15 residues. The CDR3 bases are TGTGCCAGCAGCTTAGTAACAGGTACCTCCTACGAGCAGTACTTC. This translates into CASSLVTGTSYEQYF.

The J gene is TRBJ2-5, the V gene TRBV4-1; 9 nucleotides align to TRBD2. Looked up from germline, CDR1 is MGHRA and CDR2 is YSYEKL. The CDR3 has 16 amino acids. Trimming cost V 2 bases and J 3 bases; bases outside gene matches: 7. This CDR3 is CASSQPAGGEEETQYF. CDR3 coding DNA: TGCGCCAGCAGCCAACCGGCGGGGGGGGAAGAAGAGACCCAGTACTTC.

The genes are TRBV6-5 and TRBJ1-1; the D is unclear. V was clipped by 4 bases and J by 3 bases, with 12 bases between them. CDR1 and CDR2 from the germline V gene are MNHEY and SVGAGI. The CDR3 extends over 14 amino acids. CDR3 bases: TGTGCCAGCAGTTCCGGGGAGGGTTACACTGAAGCTTTCTTT. Protein product: CASSSGEGYTEAFF.

J is TRBJ2-7 and V is TRBV25-1, with 9 bases that match TRBD2. CDR3 length: 15 amino acids. Germline V gives CDR1 MGHDK, CDR2 SYGVNS. After removal of 5 bases from V and 0 bases from J, the junction contained 5 bases not matched to a gene. CDR3 in amino acids: CASSPLAGSSYEQYF. The DNA for the CDR3 is TGTGCCAGCAGTCCCCTAGCGGGAAGCTCCTACGAGCAGTACTTC.

The chain uses TRBV12-3 or TRBV12-4 and TRBJ2-1; D remains unclear. Trimming pared 4 bases from V and 5 bases from J, leaving 12 bases between. The CDR3 contains 14 residues. CDR3 residues: CASSWASHDNEQFF. CDR3 sequence (DNA): TGTGCCAGCAGTTGGGCTAGTCATGACAATGAGCAGTTCTTC.

The V call is TRBV25-1, the J call TRBJ2-7; D possibly corresponds to TRBD2 (6 bases). CDR1 and CDR2 (germline): MGHDK, SYGVNS. The CDR3 spans 16 residues. Trimming removed 6 bases at V and 6 bases at J, with 24 bases between. The CDR3 here is CASSSNRLGGPAEQYF. CDR3 nucleotides: TGTGCCAGCAGCTCGAACAGATTGGGGGGACCCGCCGAGCAGTACTTC.

In nucleotides, the CDR3 is TGCGCCAGCAGCATGGGACAGGGAGGTGAAAAACTGTTTTTT. It is translated as CASSMGQGGEKLFF. J is TRBJ1-4 and V is TRBV5-1, with TRBD1 identical over 9 bases. The junction had 5 bases not matched to a gene; V was cut back by 4 bases and J by 7 bases. The CDR3 length is 14 residues. Germline loops: CDR1 SGHRS, CDR2 YFSETQ. Full variable domain (rest looked up from reference TRBV5-1 and TRBJ1-4): KAGVTQTPRYLIKTRGQQVTLSCSPISGHRSVSWYQQTPGQGLQFLFEYFSETQRNKGNFPGRFSGRQFSNSRSEMNVSTLELGDSALYLCASSMGQGGEKLFFGSGTQLSVL.

This clonotype was counted a few times. The rearrangement joins TRBV30 to TRBJ2-1; D ambiguous. This CDR3 contains 12 residues. CDR1 GTSNPN and CDR2 SVGIG come from the germline V gene (reference sequence). Trimming shortened V by 2 bases and J by 5 bases, and 7 bases separated the two germline ends. The CDR3 loop is CAWSPSNNEQFF. In DNA form, the CDR3 reads TGTGCCTGGAGTCCGAGTAACAATGAGCAGTTCTTC.

The V gene is TRBV9, the J gene TRBJ2-3; tentative D call: TRBD2 (6 bases). Germline V lookup: CDR1 SGDLS, CDR2 YYNGEE. V gave up 4 bases and J gave up 3 bases, with 15 bases separating them. This CDR3 comprises 15 residues. The CDR3 loop is CASSPWGVGTDTQYF. CDR3 nucleotides: TGTGCCAGCAGCCCATGGGGGGTTGGAACAGATACGCAGTATTTT.

The genes are TRBV7-9 and TRBJ2-5; D tentatively fits TRBD1 or TRBD2 (6 bases each). There are 16 residues in the CDR3. The V end was cut by 3 bases, the J end by 4 bases, with 18 bases between. Looked up from germline, CDR1 is SEHNR and CDR2 is FQNEAQ (reference sequence). The CDR3 DNA sequence: TGTGCCAGCAGCTTGTCGGGGGCCTACCCAGGAGAGACCCAGTACTTC. The encoded protein is CASSLSGAYPGETQYF.

The chain has TRBV18 and TRBJ2-3; D remains unclear. Germline V lookup: CDR1 KGHSH, CDR2 LQKENI. The CDR3 runs 13 residues. Trimming shortened V by 1 base and J by 4 bases, and 6 bases separated the two germline ends. CDR3 sequence (DNA): TGTGCCAGCTCACCACTGGTTTCAGATACGCAGTATTTT. This gives the protein CASSPLVSDTQYF.

The chain couples TRBV7-9 to TRBJ2-4; D may correspond to TRBD1 or TRBD2 (5 bases each). From germline, CDR1 is SEHNR and CDR2 FQNEAQ (reference sequence). Trimming took off 3 bases at V and 1 base at J, with 13 bases between the two ends. The CDR3 sequence is 16 residues long. This CDR3 is CASSFDGWGAKNIQYF. CDR3 DNA: TGTGCCAGCAGCTTCGATGGGTGGGGGGCCAAAAACATTCAGTACTTC.

The DNA for the CDR3 is TGTGCCAGCAGCCAAACGACAGTCCAAGAGACCCAGTACTTC. It yields the protein CASSQTTVQETQYF. The chain carries TRBV4-2 and TRBJ2-5; D possibly corresponds to TRBD1 (5 bases). The V and J ends lost 2 bases and 1 base respectively, with 8 bases between them. Germline CDR1 and CDR2: LGHNA and YNFKEQ. The CDR3 is made up of 14 amino acids.

The chain uses TRBV12-3 or TRBV12-4 and TRBJ1-5, with D perhaps matching TRBD1 (5 bases). V dropped 2 bases and J dropped 2 bases, with 10 bases sitting between them. The CDR3 loop spans 15 amino acids. The CDR3 here is CASSLNPGGNQPQHF. The CDR3 region has the DNA TGTGCCAGCAGTTTAAACCCGGGGGGCAATCAGCCCCAGCATTTT.